The T cell receptor (beta chain) under discussion was sequenced for a study of T cell repertoires in cytomegalovirus infection. Study context: Matching HLA type, along with CMV infection, was indicated by public TCR beta signatures.

One entry per CDR3 protein results from TCRdb running MiXCR on the reads. The sample carries 630,000 or so distinct CDR3 sequences, 24% recorded once. Trimming took off 1 base at V and 7 bases at J, with 17 bases between the two ends. The CDR3 contains 15 residues. CDR1 DFQATT and CDR2 SNEGSKA come from the germline V gene (reference sequence). Regarding the study as a whole: HLA-C-restricted CMV-specific TCR beta clonotypes were dominant in the ex vivo response. The cumulative frequency of public TCR beta families distinguished individuals who carried CMV together with the relevant HLA.

As to this clonotype: Its antigen remains unknown.

The clonotype was recovered from a human donor in good health (CMV status not recorded). Some clones in this sample may be carry-over from other donors' samples. Sequenced input: CD8+ T cells from PBMCs. This chain joins TRBV20-1 and TRBJ2-1; no clear D gene. The CDR3 here is CSARVLGIRYNEQFF. Here the CDR3 DNA reads TGCAGTGCTAGAGTTTTAGGAATACGTTATAATGAGCAGTTCTTC.